The rows below give T cell receptor beta chains drawn from one sample of a study. Via MiXCR, TCRdb re-called the RT-PCR reads, giving one row per CDR3 protein. The sample holds about 680,000 distinct CDR3 sequences; approximately 15% are singletons and the top ten take just over 3.5%. Sequencing was done on a sample of memory CD4+ T cells from blood. The receptors here all came from a female donor in good health, serving as a healthy control. The CDR3 runs from the conserved cysteine through the conserved F or W. Each record gives: clone size, V gene, CDR3 protein. A clone size is listed for some rows: how often the clone was seen (once, few, many), or a class if it is expanded.

clone size: few; V gene: TRBV12-3/TRBV12-4; CDR3 protein: CASSPAGYVEQYF
clone size: few; V gene: TRBV7-2; CDR3 protein: CASSISRNTEAFF
clone size: NA; V gene: TRBV7-2; CDR3 protein: CASSSGIEADTQYF
clone size: few; V gene: TRBV20-1; CDR3 protein: CSEGGRNNEQFF
clone size: many; V gene: TRBV20-1; CDR3 protein: CSARDITSGRAAGEQFF
clone size: few; V gene: TRBV27; CDR3 protein: CASSLSRGSPLHF
clone size: NA; V gene: TRBV7-2; CDR3 protein: CASSRIAGGTDTQYF
clone size: NA; V gene: TRBV19; CDR3 protein: CASSITSAYNEQFF
clone size: many; V gene: TRBV6-7; CDR3 protein: CASSSLQGPLGNQPQHF
clone size: NA; V gene: TRBV6-1; CDR3 protein: CASSEDQRQWNGNEQFF
clone size: few; V gene: TRBV5-1; CDR3 protein: CASSLFEGRGAYEQYF
clone size: NA; V gene: TRBV6-5; CDR3 protein: CASSYGLLSGANVLTF
clone size: few; V gene: TRBV11-2; CDR3 protein: CASSLALDSEAFF
clone size: NA; V gene: TRBV11-2; CDR3 protein: CASRASGGTYEQYF
clone size: NA; V gene: TRBV5-6; CDR3 protein: CASSLRAGGQPQHF
clone size: NA; V gene: TRBV21-1; CDR3 protein: CARGRDRRNQPQHF
clone size: few; V gene: TRBV12-3/TRBV12-4; CDR3 protein: CASSGYGNTIYF
clone size: NA; V gene: TRBV7-6; CDR3 protein: CASSPSWLSEAFF
clone size: few; V gene: TRBV5-4; CDR3 protein: CASSWVGRENTEAFF
clone size: NA; V gene: TRBV12-3/TRBV12-4; CDR3 protein: CTSSFRAGTGYTF
clone size: many; V gene: TRBV10-3; CDR3 protein: CAIKGQDVSYEQYF
clone size: few; V gene: TRBV7-2; CDR3 protein: CASSQSTSGGQETQYF